The rows below give T cell receptor beta chains drawn from one sample of a study of T cell responses to AZD1222 COVID-19 vaccine. Clones were read by immunoSEQ multiplex PCR, and TCRdb kept only the in-frame ones, dropping some. Here the sample spans some 150,000 clones, 90% being singletons. The sequencing here drew on peripheral blood, taken on day 0 of AZD1222 vaccination. The receptors stem from an adult in good health. CDR3s include the opening cysteine and the closing phenylalanine or tryptophan. A D gene is named only where the DNA matches it firmly. The size entry is marked missing in some rows and otherwise reads once, few, many or a size class.

abundance: -
d_gene: TRBD1
j_gene: TRBJ2-1
v_gene: TRBV9
CDR3nt: TGTGCCAGCAGCTCACGGACAGGGCGGGCGTTGTCCAATGAGCAGTTCTTC
CDR3aa: CASSSRTGRALSNEQFF

abundance: -
d_gene: -
j_gene: TRBJ1-3
v_gene: TRBV7-6
CDR3nt: TGTGCCAGCAGCTTAGCAAGTCCAAGCGGGAACACCATATATTTT
CDR3aa: CASSLASPSGNTIYF

abundance: once
d_gene: TRBD2
j_gene: TRBJ2-7
v_gene: TRBV13
CDR3nt: TGTGCCAGCAGCTGGGACCGACTAGCGGGAAGCCAGGGCGAGCAGTACTTC
CDR3aa: CASSWDRLAGSQGEQYF

abundance: -
d_gene: -
j_gene: TRBJ2-7
v_gene: TRBV6-5
CDR3nt: TGTGCCAGCAGTTACTCCGGTTCAGGTTCCTACGAGCAGTACTTC
CDR3aa: CASSYSGSGSYEQYF

abundance: -
d_gene: -
j_gene: TRBJ2-1
v_gene: TRBV4-3
CDR3nt: TGCGCCAGCAGCCGTATAACAGATAGCTCCTACAATGAGCAGTTCTTC
CDR3aa: CASSRITDSSYNEQFF

abundance: once
d_gene: -
j_gene: TRBJ2-3
v_gene: TRBV9
CDR3nt: TGTGCCAGCAGCGACGTGAGGGCAGATACGCAGTATTTT
CDR3aa: CASSDVRADTQYF

abundance: -
d_gene: -
j_gene: TRBJ2-7
v_gene: TRBV5-4
CDR3nt: TGTGCCAGCAGCTTGGACGGCGGGTCCTACGAGCAGTACTTC
CDR3aa: CASSLDGGSYEQYF

abundance: -
d_gene: -
j_gene: TRBJ2-7
v_gene: TRBV19
CDR3nt: TGTGCCAGTAGTATAGGTGTGGGCTACGAGCAGTACTTC
CDR3aa: CASSIGVGYEQYF

abundance: -
d_gene: -
j_gene: TRBJ1-1
v_gene: TRBV28
CDR3nt: TGTGCCAGCAGTTTAGTACAGCAGAACACTGAAGCTTTCTTT
CDR3aa: CASSLVQQNTEAFF

abundance: -
d_gene: -
j_gene: TRBJ2-7
v_gene: TRBV6-2/TRBV6-3
CDR3nt: TGTGCCAGCAGTTACAACTACAGGGACGAGCAGTACTTC
CDR3aa: CASSYNYRDEQYF

abundance: -
d_gene: TRBD1
j_gene: TRBJ1-3
v_gene: TRBV30
CDR3nt: TGTGCCTGGAGCCCGGACAGGGCAGCTGGAAACACCATATATTTT
CDR3aa: CAWSPDRAAGNTIYF

abundance: -
d_gene: -
j_gene: TRBJ2-3
v_gene: TRBV7-7
CDR3nt: TGTGCCAGCAGCCAAACTAGTGCGAGCACAGATACGCAGTATTTT
CDR3aa: CASSQTSASTDTQYF

abundance: -
d_gene: -
j_gene: TRBJ1-2
v_gene: TRBV27
CDR3nt: TGTGCCAGCAGTTCAGGGCCCTATGGCTACACCTTC
CDR3aa: CASSSGPYGYTF

abundance: -
d_gene: -
j_gene: TRBJ2-4
v_gene: TRBV4-3
CDR3nt: TGCGCCAGCAGCCCCACAGCCAGTAACAAAAACATTCAGTACTTC
CDR3aa: CASSPTASNKNIQYF

abundance: -
d_gene: TRBD1
j_gene: TRBJ2-3
v_gene: TRBV5-4
CDR3nt: TGTGCCAGCAGCCCGGGGACAGGGGCTATCACAGATACGCAGTATTTT
CDR3aa: CASSPGTGAITDTQYF

abundance: -
d_gene: -
j_gene: TRBJ2-7
v_gene: TRBV7-8
CDR3nt: TGTGCCAGCAGCGTAAGTCCGGGGTACGAGCAGTACTTC
CDR3aa: CASSVSPGYEQYF

abundance: -
d_gene: -
j_gene: TRBJ2-1
v_gene: TRBV4-2
CDR3nt: TGTGCCAGCAGCCAAGACGGGGCGAGCTCCTACAATGAGCAGTTCTTC
CDR3aa: CASSQDGASSYNEQFF

abundance: -
d_gene: TRBD2
j_gene: TRBJ2-5
v_gene: TRBV7-9
CDR3nt: TGTGCCAGCAGCGAAGCCCTAGCGGGAGGCGTGGGGGAGACCCAGTACTTC
CDR3aa: CASSEALAGGVGETQYF

abundance: -
d_gene: -
j_gene: TRBJ1-5
v_gene: TRBV2
CDR3nt: TGTGCCAGCAGCGAGGCCCGTTGGGGGCGAGATCAGCCCCAGCATTTT
CDR3aa: CASSEARWGRDQPQHF

abundance: -
d_gene: TRBD2
j_gene: TRBJ2-1
v_gene: TRBV5-4
CDR3nt: TGTGCCAGCAGCTTGGGACTAGCGGGAGGCTATGAGCAGTTCTTC
CDR3aa: CASSLGLAGGYEQFF

abundance: -
d_gene: TRBD2
j_gene: TRBJ2-5
v_gene: TRBV14
CDR3nt: TGTGCCAGCAGCCAAGAGGTTAGCGGGAGTTCCCAAGAGACCCAGTACTTC
CDR3aa: CASSQEVSGSSQETQYF

abundance: -
d_gene: -
j_gene: TRBJ1-5
v_gene: TRBV27
CDR3nt: TGTGCCAGCAGACCCGGCTTTAGCAATCAGCCCCAGCATTTT
CDR3aa: CASRPGFSNQPQHF

abundance: -
d_gene: TRBD1
j_gene: TRBJ1-6
v_gene: TRBV2
CDR3nt: TGTGCCAGCAGCGACCGGGACAGCTATAATTCACCCCTCCACTTT
CDR3aa: CASSDRDSYNSPLHF

abundance: -
d_gene: -
j_gene: TRBJ2-4
v_gene: TRBV30
CDR3nt: TGTGCCTGGAGTGAACAGGGAGGAGACATTCAGTACTTC
CDR3aa: CAWSEQGGDIQYF

abundance: -
d_gene: -
j_gene: TRBJ2-3
v_gene: TRBV7-3
CDR3nt: TGTGCCAGCAGCAAAAGAGGGGTTACAGTAATTACTAGCACAGATACGCAGTATTTT
CDR3aa: CASSKRGVTVITSTDTQYF

abundance: -
d_gene: TRBD1
j_gene: TRBJ1-1
v_gene: TRBV5-1
CDR3nt: TGCGCCAGCAGCTTGGACGACAGGGAGAACACTGAAGCTTTCTTT
CDR3aa: CASSLDDRENTEAFF

abundance: few
d_gene: TRBD1
j_gene: TRBJ1-6
v_gene: TRBV25-1
CDR3nt: TGTGCCAGCAGTAGACAGGGACCGAATTCACCCCTCCACTTT
CDR3aa: CASSRQGPNSPLHF

abundance: -
d_gene: -
j_gene: TRBJ1-2
v_gene: TRBV25-1
CDR3nt: TGTGCCAGCAGTGAATTGGGAACCAACGGAAGCGGCTACACCTTC
CDR3aa: CASSELGTNGSGYTF

abundance: -
d_gene: -
j_gene: TRBJ1-1
v_gene: TRBV6-1
CDR3nt: TGTGCCAGCAGTGAAGGTTCGGGGGCGCTTGGGTGGAACACTGAAGCTTTCTTT
CDR3aa: CASSEGSGALGWNTEAFF

abundance: -
d_gene: TRBD1
j_gene: TRBJ2-7
v_gene: TRBV6-2/TRBV6-3
CDR3nt: TGTGCCAGCAGTGTAGAACAGGGGGCTTACCGGTACGAGCAGTACTTC
CDR3aa: CASSVEQGAYRYEQYF

abundance: -
d_gene: TRBD2
j_gene: TRBJ2-1
v_gene: TRBV4-1
CDR3nt: TGCGCCAGCAGCCAATTAGCGGGGCGAGGGGTTCACAATGAGCAGTTCTTC
CDR3aa: CASSQLAGRGVHNEQFF

abundance: -
d_gene: TRBD1
j_gene: TRBJ2-7
v_gene: TRBV27
CDR3nt: TGTGCCAGCAGTTTACCTTTGGGACAGGGGGCCTACGAGCAGTACTTC
CDR3aa: CASSLPLGQGAYEQYF

abundance: -
d_gene: -
j_gene: TRBJ2-4
v_gene: TRBV14
CDR3nt: TGTGCCAGCAGCCAAGCATGGGGACGCCAAAGGGAGAACATTCAGTACTTC
CDR3aa: CASSQAWGRQRENIQYF

abundance: -
d_gene: -
j_gene: TRBJ1-5
v_gene: TRBV19
CDR3nt: TGTGCCAGTAGTATAGTCCCCGGTAAGGATCAGCCCCAGCATTTT
CDR3aa: CASSIVPGKDQPQHF

abundance: -
d_gene: -
j_gene: TRBJ2-3
v_gene: TRBV20-1
CDR3nt: TGCAGTGTGCAGGTGGCAGATACGCAGTATTTT
CDR3aa: CSVQVADTQYF

abundance: -
d_gene: -
j_gene: TRBJ1-1
v_gene: TRBV27
CDR3nt: TGTGCCAGCAGTTCGAGGGGCTTTGCGAACACTGAAGCTTTCTTT
CDR3aa: CASSSRGFANTEAFF

abundance: -
d_gene: -
j_gene: TRBJ1-3
v_gene: TRBV21-1
CDR3nt: TGTGCCAGCAGCGGAACAGACGTGGGGTGGATGTCTGGAAACACCATATATTTT
CDR3aa: CASSGTDVGWMSGNTIYF

abundance: -
d_gene: -
j_gene: TRBJ1-2
v_gene: TRBV9
CDR3nt: TGTGCCAGCAGCGTAGTCCCGGACGGTGGAGATGGCTACACCTTC
CDR3aa: CASSVVPDGGDGYTF

abundance: -
d_gene: TRBD2
j_gene: TRBJ2-2
v_gene: TRBV6-6
CDR3nt: TGTGCCAGCAGTTCACGACTAGCGGGAGCCAGGGAGCTGTTTTTT
CDR3aa: CASSSRLAGARELFF

abundance: -
d_gene: -
j_gene: TRBJ2-1
v_gene: TRBV20-1
CDR3nt: TGCAGTCCATCTAACAGCAATGAGCAGTTCTTC
CDR3aa: CSPSNSNEQFF

abundance: -
d_gene: TRBD2
j_gene: TRBJ2-2
v_gene: TRBV18
CDR3nt: TGTGCCAGCTCACCACGGACTAGCGGGAGCGGAAACACCGGGGAGCTGTTTTTT
CDR3aa: CASSPRTSGSGNTGELFF

abundance: -
d_gene: -
j_gene: TRBJ2-7
v_gene: TRBV7-8
CDR3nt: TGTGCCAGCAGATTTGGGGGTGAATACGAGCAGTACTTC
CDR3aa: CASRFGGEYEQYF

abundance: -
d_gene: -
j_gene: TRBJ1-1
v_gene: TRBV6-1
CDR3nt: TGTGCCAGCAGTGAAGTGGACGGTTTCACTGAAGCTTTCTTT
CDR3aa: CASSEVDGFTEAFF

abundance: -
d_gene: -
j_gene: TRBJ2-1
v_gene: TRBV6-5
CDR3nt: TGTGCCAGCAGTTACTCAGGGTTTGGAGCCTCCAATGAGCAGTTCTTC
CDR3aa: CASSYSGFGASNEQFF

abundance: -
d_gene: -
j_gene: TRBJ1-5
v_gene: TRBV5-8
CDR3nt: TGTGCCAGCAGCTTGGAACCAGGGCGAGGTCAGCCCCAGCATTTT
CDR3aa: CASSLEPGRGQPQHF

abundance: -
d_gene: -
j_gene: TRBJ2-7
v_gene: TRBV11-2
CDR3nt: TGTGCCAGCAGCTTTGGTGCGCAGGGGCAAACCTACGAGCAGTACTTC
CDR3aa: CASSFGAQGQTYEQYF

abundance: -
d_gene: -
j_gene: TRBJ2-1
v_gene: TRBV5-6
CDR3nt: TGTGCCAGCAGCAAAGCTGGCTCGAATGAGCAGTTCTTC
CDR3aa: CASSKAGSNEQFF

abundance: -
d_gene: TRBD2
j_gene: TRBJ2-5
v_gene: TRBV7-2
CDR3nt: TGTGCCAGCAGCTTAGAGGGAGGGAGGGAGACCCAGTACTTC
CDR3aa: CASSLEGGRETQYF

abundance: -
d_gene: -
j_gene: TRBJ2-3
v_gene: TRBV7-9
CDR3nt: TGTGCCAGCAGCCATATACAGGGGAGGCCAGATACGCAGTATTTT
CDR3aa: CASSHIQGRPDTQYF